The 8 T cell receptor beta chains in this list originate from one sample, sequenced in a study of cytomegalovirus exposure and HLA in healthy donors. PCR employed 60 Vbeta and 13 Jbeta primers. Data came from immunoSEQ multiplex PCR; TCRdb stores just in-frame clones and leaves some out. The table lists around 140,000 clones, approximately 87% of them singletons. Specimen: PBMCs. The receptors come from a man aged 35 to 55 in good health and CMV-seronegative.

The CDR3 loop is CASSQGTGGAFF. As DNA, the CDR3 is TGTGCCAGCAGCCAAGGGACGGGGGGGGCTTTCTTT. The V call is TRBV7-3, the J call TRBJ1-1; D is perhaps TRBD1 (5 bases). Trimming removed 5 bases at V and 11 bases at J, with 15 bases between. The CDR3 has 12 amino acids. Germline values: CDR1 SGHTA, CDR2 FQGTGA.

The genes are TRBV6-4 and TRBJ2-5, with 14 nucleotides matching TRBD2. The CDR3 runs 18 residues. Germline V lookup: CDR1 MRHNA, CDR2 SNTAGT. V shed 6 bases, J shed 3 bases, and the junction held 12 bases outside the gene matches. CDR3 sequence: CASRDRLAGGPTKETQYF. The DNA of the CDR3 is TGTGCCAGCAGGGACCGACTAGCGGGGGGGCCAACGAAAGAGACCCAGTACTTC.

Regarding this clone: Other nucleotide sequences in the sample specify the same CDR3. This chain uses TRBV2 with TRBJ2-1, with a possible D match to TRBD2 (5 bases). Germline V gene lookup returns CDR1 SNHLY and CDR2 FYNNEI. This CDR3 contains 12 residues. Trimming cost V 6 bases and J 5 bases, with 8 bases left between them. CDR3 sequence reads: CASRGLDNEQFF. The DNA for the CDR3 is TGTGCCAGCAGAGGACTTGACAATGAGCAGTTCTTC.

V is TRBV6-1 and J is TRBJ2-3; maybe TRBD2 (6 bases). The germline CDR1 and CDR2 sequences are MNHNS and SASEGT. Trimming removed 1 base from V and 8 bases from J, with 10 bases in between. The CDR3 runs 13 residues. CDR3 residues: CASSEGGGSTQYF. The CDR3 region has the DNA TGTGCCAGCAGTGAAGGCGGAGGGAGTACGCAGTATTTT.

This clone was detected a few times. The V call is TRBV28, the J call TRBJ2-7, with D tentatively TRBD2 (7 bases). CDR3 size: 14 residues. Germline CDR1 and CDR2: MDHEN and SYDVKM. Trimming cost V 6 bases and J 3 bases, with 15 bases left between them. The CDR3 DNA reads TGTGCCAGCAGCAAAGGGGGGGGCGTCTACGAGCAGTACTTC. It translates to CASSKGGGVYEQYF.

This chain links TRBV4-3 with TRBJ2-7; 9 bases match TRBD2. The CDR3 consists of 15 residues. The V gene's germline CDR1 is LGHNA and CDR2 YSLEER. Trimming took 4 bases from V and 6 from J; bases not matched to a gene: 10. DNA of the CDR3: TGCGCCAGCAGCCCCACGGGGACTAGCTCCCTCGAGCAGTACTTC. This gives the protein CASSPTGTSSLEQYF.

This chain links TRBV2 with TRBJ2-2, with 11 bases aligning to TRBD1. This CDR3 is 15 amino acids long. V was clipped by 2 bases and J by 7 bases; unmatched bases: 3. In germline, CDR1 is SNHLY, CDR2 FYNNEI. The CDR3 nucleotides are TGTGCCAGCAGTGAATGGACAGGGGGCGGCGGGGAGCTGTTTTTT. As protein: CASSEWTGGGGELFF.

This chain's CDR3 is CASSPSGGIEQYF. The CDR3 DNA sequence: TGTGCCAGCAGCCCCTCGGGGGGCATCGAGCAGTACTTC. V and J are TRBV7-9 and TRBJ2-7; TRBD2 is a possible D gene (7 bases). Germline CDR1 and CDR2: SEHNR and FQNEAQ (reference sequence). Trimming stripped 5 bases from V and 6 bases from J, with 14 bases between. The CDR3 is made up of 13 amino acids.